This T cell receptor beta chain was obtained from a study of blood T cell repertoires in COVID-19. The table came from immunoSEQ multiplex PCR; TCRdb's copy has only in-frame clones and leaves some out. The table shows more than 200,000 clones, with 84% occurring only once. The CDR3 has 16 residues. The germline V gene encodes CDR1 LNHNV and CDR2 YYDKDF (reference sequence). V was clipped by 0 bases and J by 6 bases; unmatched bases: 5. This clonotype was obtained from a man between 45 and 60 years old with active or convalescent COVID-19. Material: peripheral blood. The chain links TRBV15 to TRBJ2-1; 10 bases map to TRBD1. The CDR3 bases are TGTGCCACCAGCAGAGATCGACAGGGGGCGAGCAATGAGCAGTTCTTC. Amino acids: CATSRDRQGASNEQFF. The full variable domain, rest sourced from reference TRBV15 and TRBJ2-1, is DAMVIQNPRYQVTQFGKPVTLSCSQTLNHNVMYWYQQKSSQAPKLLFHYYDKDFNNEADTPDNFQSRRPNTSFCFLDIRSPGLGDTAMYLCATSRDRQGASNEQFFGPGTRLTVL.